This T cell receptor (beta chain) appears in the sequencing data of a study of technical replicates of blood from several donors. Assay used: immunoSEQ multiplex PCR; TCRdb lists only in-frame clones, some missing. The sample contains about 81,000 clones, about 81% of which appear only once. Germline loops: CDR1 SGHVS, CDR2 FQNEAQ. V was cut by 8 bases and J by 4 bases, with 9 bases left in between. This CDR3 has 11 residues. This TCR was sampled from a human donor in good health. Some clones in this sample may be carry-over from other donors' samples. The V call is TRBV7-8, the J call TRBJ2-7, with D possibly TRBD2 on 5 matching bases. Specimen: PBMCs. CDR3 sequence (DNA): TGTGCCAGCTCGAGGGAGTACGAGCAGTACTTC. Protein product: CASSREYEQYF. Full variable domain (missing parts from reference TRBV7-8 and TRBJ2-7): GAGVSQSPRYKVAKRGQDVALRCDPISGHVSLFWYQQALGQGPEFLTYFQNEAQLDKSGLPSDRFFAERPEGSVSTLKIQRTQQEDSAVYLCASSREYEQYFGPGTRLTVT.